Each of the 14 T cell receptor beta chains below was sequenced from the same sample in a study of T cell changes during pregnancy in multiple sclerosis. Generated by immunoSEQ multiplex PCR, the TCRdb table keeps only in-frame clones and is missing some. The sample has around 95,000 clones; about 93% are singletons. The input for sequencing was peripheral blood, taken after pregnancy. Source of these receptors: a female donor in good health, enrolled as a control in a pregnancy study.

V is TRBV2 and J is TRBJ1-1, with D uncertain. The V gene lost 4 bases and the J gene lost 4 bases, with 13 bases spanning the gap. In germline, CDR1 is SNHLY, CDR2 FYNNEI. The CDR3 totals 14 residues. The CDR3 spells CASSGVREGTEAFF. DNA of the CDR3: TGTGCCAGCAGTGGAGTGCGGGAGGGCACTGAAGCTTTCTTT. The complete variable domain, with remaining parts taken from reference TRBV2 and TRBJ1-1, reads EPEVTQTPSHQVTQMGQEVILRCVPISNHLYFYWYRQILGQKVEFLVSFYNNEISEKSEIFDDQFSVERPDGSNFTLKIRSTKLEDSAMYFCASSGVREGTEAFFGQGTRLTVV.

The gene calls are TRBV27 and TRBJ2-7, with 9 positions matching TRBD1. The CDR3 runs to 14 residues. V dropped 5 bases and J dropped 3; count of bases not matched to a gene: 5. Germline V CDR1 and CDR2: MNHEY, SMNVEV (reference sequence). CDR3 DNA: TGTGCCAGCAGTCGCGACAGGGGGTACTACGAGCAGTACTTC. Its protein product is CASSRDRGYYEQYF.

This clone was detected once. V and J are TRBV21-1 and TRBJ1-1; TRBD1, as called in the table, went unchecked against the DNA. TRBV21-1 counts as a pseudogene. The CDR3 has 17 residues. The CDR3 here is CASSKETTPRRNTEAFF. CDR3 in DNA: TGTGCCAGCAGCAAAGAGACGACACCCCGGCGGAACACTGAAGCTTTCTTT.

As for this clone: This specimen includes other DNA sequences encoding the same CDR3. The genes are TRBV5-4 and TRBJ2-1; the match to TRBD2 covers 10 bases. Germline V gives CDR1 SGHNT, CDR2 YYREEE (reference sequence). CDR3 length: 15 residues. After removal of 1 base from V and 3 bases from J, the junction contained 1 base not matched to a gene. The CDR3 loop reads CASSLPSGSYNEQFF. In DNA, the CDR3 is TGTGCCAGCAGCTTGCCTAGCGGGAGCTACAATGAGCAGTTCTTC.

The CDR3 is CASSEAPGLNYEQYF. The CDR3 nucleotides read TGTGCCAGCAGTGAAGCGCCTGGCCTGAACTACGAGCAGTACTTC. V and J are TRBV6-1 and TRBJ2-7; D gene uncertain. CDR1 is MNHNS, CDR2 SASEGT, per germline. The CDR3 has 15 amino acids. Trimming cost V 0 bases and J 3 bases, with 12 bases left between them.

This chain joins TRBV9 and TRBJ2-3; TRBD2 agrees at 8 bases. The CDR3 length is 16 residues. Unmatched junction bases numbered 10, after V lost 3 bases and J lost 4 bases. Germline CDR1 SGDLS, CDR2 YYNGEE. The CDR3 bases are TGTGCCAGCAGCGAGGGGACTAGATCCTCCGCAGATACGCAGTATTTT. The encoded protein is CASSEGTRSSADTQYF.

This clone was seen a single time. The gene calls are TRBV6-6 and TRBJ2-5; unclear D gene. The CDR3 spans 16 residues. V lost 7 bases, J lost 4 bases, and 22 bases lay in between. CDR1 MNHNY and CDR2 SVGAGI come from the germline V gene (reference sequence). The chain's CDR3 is CASTETFYGRRETQYF. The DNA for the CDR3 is TGTGCCAGCACCGAAACCTTCTATGGCCGGAGAGAGACCCAGTACTTC.

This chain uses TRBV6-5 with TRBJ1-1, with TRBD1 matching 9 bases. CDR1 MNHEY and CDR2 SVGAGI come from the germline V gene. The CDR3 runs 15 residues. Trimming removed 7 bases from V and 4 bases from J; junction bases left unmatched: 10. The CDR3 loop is CASIKQGALSTEAFF. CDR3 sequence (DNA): TGTGCCAGCATTAAACAGGGGGCTTTGAGCACTGAAGCTTTCTTT.

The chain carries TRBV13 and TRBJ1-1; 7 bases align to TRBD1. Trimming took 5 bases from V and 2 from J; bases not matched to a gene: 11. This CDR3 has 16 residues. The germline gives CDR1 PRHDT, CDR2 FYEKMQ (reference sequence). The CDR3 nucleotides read TGTGCCAGCAGCCCCGGGACAGCCTTCGGAAACACTGAAGCTTTCTTT. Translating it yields CASSPGTAFGNTEAFF.

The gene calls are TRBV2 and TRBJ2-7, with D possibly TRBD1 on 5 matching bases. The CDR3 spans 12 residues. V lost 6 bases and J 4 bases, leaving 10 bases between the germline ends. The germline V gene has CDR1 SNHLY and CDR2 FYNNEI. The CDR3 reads CASRKQEYEQYF. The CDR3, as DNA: TGTGCCAGCAGAAAACAGGAGTACGAGCAGTACTTC.

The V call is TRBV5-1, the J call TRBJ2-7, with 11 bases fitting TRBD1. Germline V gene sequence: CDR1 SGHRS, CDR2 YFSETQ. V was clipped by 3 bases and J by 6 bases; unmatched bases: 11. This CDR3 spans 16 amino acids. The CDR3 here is CASSSRTGGGSREQYF. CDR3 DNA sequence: TGCGCCAGCAGCTCGCGGACAGGGGGCGGTAGCCGCGAGCAGTACTTC. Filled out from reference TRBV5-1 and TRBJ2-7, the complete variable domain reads KAGVTQTPRYLIKTRGQQVTLSCSPISGHRSVSWYQQTPGQGLQFLFEYFSETQRNKGNFPGRFSGRQFSNSRSEMNVSTLELGDSALYLCASSSRTGGGSREQYFGPGTRLTVT.

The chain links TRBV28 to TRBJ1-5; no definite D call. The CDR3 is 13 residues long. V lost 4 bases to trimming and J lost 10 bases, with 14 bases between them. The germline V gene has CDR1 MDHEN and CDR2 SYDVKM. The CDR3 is CASSSGGSSPQHF. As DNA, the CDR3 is TGTGCCAGCAGTTCTGGCGGCAGCTCACCCCAGCATTTT.

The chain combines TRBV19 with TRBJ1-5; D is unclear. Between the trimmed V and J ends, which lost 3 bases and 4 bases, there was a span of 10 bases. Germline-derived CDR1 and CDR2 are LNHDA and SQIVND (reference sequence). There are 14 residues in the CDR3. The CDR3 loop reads CASSISGLNQPQHF. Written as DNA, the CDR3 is TGTGCCAGTAGTATTTCGGGGTTAAATCAGCCCCAGCATTTT.

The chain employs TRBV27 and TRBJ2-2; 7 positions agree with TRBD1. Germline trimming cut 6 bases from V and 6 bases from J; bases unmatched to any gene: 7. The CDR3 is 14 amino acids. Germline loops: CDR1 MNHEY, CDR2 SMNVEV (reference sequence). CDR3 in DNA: TGTGCCAGCAGGCTACAGGGGTGGTCCGGGGAGCTGTTTTTT. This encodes CASRLQGWSGELFF.